The T cell receptor beta chain described here comes from a study of T cells expressing NK-cell markers (TCRdb year 2020). About the study as a whole: TCR beta-chain repertoires were profiled in sorted CD3+CD56+NKG2C+, CD3+CD56+NKG2C- and CD3+CD56-NKG2C+ T-cell subsets from several donors. The libraries were sequenced on Illumina HiSeq 2000/2500, MiSeq or NextSeq, producing 2 x 150 bp reads. The eight sequenced donors were randomly selected healthy volunteers, three men and five women. Most of the eight sequenced donors were HCMV-seropositive and one was HCMV-seronegative. Overall results and qualifications from the work: Whether the expanded NKG2C-expressing T cell clones were specific for HCMV antigens remained unclear. In a handful of donors, the dominant CD3+CD56+NKG2C+ clonotypes were among the top 10 CD8+ clonotypes and accounted for roughly 1.0-8% of CD8+ T cells. Those dominant clonotypes were again the most abundant among CD3+CD56-NKG2C+ cells in a handful of donors, at roughly 28.3-60.1%.

To determine HCMV serostatus, a commercial ELISA kit was used to detect HCMV-specific IgG in serum. Ficoll density gradient centrifugation was used to isolate peripheral blood mononuclear cells from blood. Sequenced on an Illumina HiSeq 2000. TCR beta cDNA libraries were prepared using 5'RACE template switching, which introduced a universal primer site and unique molecular identifiers. cDNA synthesis was primed from the TCR beta constant segment and was followed by two successive PCR amplification steps. The original pipeline was this. Reads were demultiplexed and grouped by UMI with MIGEC, and clonotypes were assembled and quantified with MiTCR. To remove erroneous sequences, TCR cDNA sequences were retained only when supported by two or more reads. The tcR package was used for downstream repertoire analysis, and clonotypes were matched between fractions using CDR3 nucleotide sequence together with V segment. Antigen specificity was annotated against VDJdb with VDJmatch, allowing one amino acid substitution in CDR3. TCRdb reprocessed the reads and lists each CDR3 protein sequence as a single entry, with no DNA. The V and J calls here are based on TCRdb, not the publication. The sample table records approximately 170,000 distinct CDR3 sequences. About 19% of the sample is taken by the ten largest.

The germline V gene (reference sequence) provides CDR1 LGHDT and CDR2 YNNKEL. The CDR3 starts with the cysteine, ends with the phenylalanine, and has 12 residues. The DNA sequence is not available. With respect to this clonotype: Its antigen is currently not known.

The chain links TRBV3-1 with TRBJ1-1; TCRdb picks TRBD1, but there is no DNA to check that call. The sequenced sample was blood T cells: a sorted CD56 or NKG2C T cell subset, CD4+ or CD8+ T cells, or bulk PBMC T cells (not recorded which). This receptor was identified in a man between 18 and 69 years old in good health. The CDR3 here reads CASSLGTREAFF.